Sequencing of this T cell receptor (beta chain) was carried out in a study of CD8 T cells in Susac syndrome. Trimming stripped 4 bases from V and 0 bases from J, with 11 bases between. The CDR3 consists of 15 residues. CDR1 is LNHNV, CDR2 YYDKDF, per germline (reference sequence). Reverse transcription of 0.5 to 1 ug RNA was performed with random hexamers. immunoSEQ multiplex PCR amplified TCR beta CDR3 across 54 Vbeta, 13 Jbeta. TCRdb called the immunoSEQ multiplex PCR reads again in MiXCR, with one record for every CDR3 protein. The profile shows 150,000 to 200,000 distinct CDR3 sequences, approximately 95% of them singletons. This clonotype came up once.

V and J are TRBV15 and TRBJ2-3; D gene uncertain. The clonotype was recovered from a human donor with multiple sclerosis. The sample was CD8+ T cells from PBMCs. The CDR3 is CATSIWEGSTDTQYF. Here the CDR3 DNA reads TGTGCCACCAGCATTTGGGAAGGGAGCACAGATACGCAGTATTTT.